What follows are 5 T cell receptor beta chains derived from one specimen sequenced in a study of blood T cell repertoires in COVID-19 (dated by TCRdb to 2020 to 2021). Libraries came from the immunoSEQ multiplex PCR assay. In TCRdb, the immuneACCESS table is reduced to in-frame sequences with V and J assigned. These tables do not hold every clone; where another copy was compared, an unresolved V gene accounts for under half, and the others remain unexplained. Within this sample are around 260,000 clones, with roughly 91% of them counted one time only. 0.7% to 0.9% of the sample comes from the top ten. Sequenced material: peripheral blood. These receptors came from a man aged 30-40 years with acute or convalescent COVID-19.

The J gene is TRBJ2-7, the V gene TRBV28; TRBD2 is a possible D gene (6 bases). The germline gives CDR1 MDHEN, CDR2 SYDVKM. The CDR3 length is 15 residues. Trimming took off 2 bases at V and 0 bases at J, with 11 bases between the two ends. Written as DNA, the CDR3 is TGTGCCAGCAGTTTAGTTTGGCGGGGCTCCTACGAGCAGTACTTC. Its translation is CASSLVWRGSYEQYF.

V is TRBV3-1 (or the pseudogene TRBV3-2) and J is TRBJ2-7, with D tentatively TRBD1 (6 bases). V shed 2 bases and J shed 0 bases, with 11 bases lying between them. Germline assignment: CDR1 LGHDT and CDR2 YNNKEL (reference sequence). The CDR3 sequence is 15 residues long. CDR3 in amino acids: CASSQTGTSSYEQYF. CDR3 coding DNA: TGTGCCAGCAGCCAAACGGGGACATCCTCCTACGAGCAGTACTTC.

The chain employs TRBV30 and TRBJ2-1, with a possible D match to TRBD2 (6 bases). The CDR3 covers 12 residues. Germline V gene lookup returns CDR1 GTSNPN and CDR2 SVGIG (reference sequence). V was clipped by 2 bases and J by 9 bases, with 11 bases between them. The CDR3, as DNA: TGTGCCTGGAGTCGGGGGACCACTGAGCAGTTCTTC. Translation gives CAWSRGTTEQFF.

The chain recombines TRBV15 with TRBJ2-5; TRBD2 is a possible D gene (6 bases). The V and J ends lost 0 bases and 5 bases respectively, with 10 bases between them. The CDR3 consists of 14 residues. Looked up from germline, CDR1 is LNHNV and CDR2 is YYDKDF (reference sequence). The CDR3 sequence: CATSRDLSGETQYF. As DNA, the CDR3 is TGTGCCACCAGCAGAGATCTCAGCGGGGAGACCCAGTACTTC.

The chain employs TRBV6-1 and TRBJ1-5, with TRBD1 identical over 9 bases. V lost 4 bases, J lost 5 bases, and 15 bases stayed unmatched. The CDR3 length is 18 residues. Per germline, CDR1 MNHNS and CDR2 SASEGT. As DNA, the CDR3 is TGTGCCAGCAGTGCAGGACAGGGGTTTCCTCGGATCGATCAGCCCCAGCATTTT. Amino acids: CASSAGQGFPRIDQPQHF.